This T cell receptor beta chain emerged from a study of blood T cell repertoires in COVID-19. Generated by immunoSEQ multiplex PCR, the TCRdb table keeps only in-frame clones and is missing some. The repertoire has roughly 400,000 clones, roughly 86% of them found once; the top ten carry around 1.7%. CDR3 length: 15 amino acids. Germline CDR1 is MNHEY and CDR2 is SVGAGI. V was clipped by 0 bases and J by 7 bases, with 13 bases between them. The clonotype was recovered from a woman aged 30 to 39 who had recovered from COVID-19. Source material: PBMCs or T cells enriched from blood (not recorded which). This chain joins TRBV6-5 and TRBJ2-4, with a tentative D call TRBD1 (5 bases). Here the CDR3 reads CASSYSRQGRNIQYF. As DNA, the CDR3 is TGTGCCAGCAGTTACTCGAGGCAGGGTCGGAACATTCAGTACTTC.